The 25 T cell receptor beta chains presented below share a single source sample, sequenced in a study of T cells expressing NK-cell markers. From the 5' RACE reads, TCRdb lists one entry per CDR3 protein and no DNA. The sample yields roughly 160,000 distinct CDR3 sequences, of which the top ten take up roughly 18%. What was sequenced was blood T cells: a sorted CD56 or NKG2C T cell subset, CD4+ or CD8+ T cells, or bulk PBMC T cells (not recorded which). The receptor source for this set is a woman aged 18-70 years in good health.

The rearrangement uses TRBV5-1 and TRBJ2-7; TCRdb indicates TRBD2, and absent DNA this call remains unverified. Germline CDR1 SGHRS, CDR2 YFSETQ. This CDR3 has 17 amino acids. The CDR3 loop reads CASSERGITGGFDEQYF. The full variable domain, rest sourced from reference TRBV5-1 and TRBJ2-7, is KAGVTQTPRYLIKTRGQQVTLSCSPISGHRSVSWYQQTPGQGLQFLFEYFSETQRNKGNFPGRFSGRQFSNSRSEMNVSTLELGDSALYLCASSERGITGGFDEQYFGPGTRLTVT.

The V and J genes are TRBV5-1 and TRBJ2-7; TCRdb lists TRBD1, though no DNA is available to test this call. CDR1 and CDR2 from the germline V gene are SGHRS and YFSETQ. CDR3 length equals 16 residues. The CDR3: CASSSTAGTGWDEQYF.

V usage is TRBV18 and J usage is TRBJ2-6; TCRdb indicates TRBD2, and absent DNA this call remains unverified. The CDR3 sequence is 16 residues long. Germline V gene sequence: CDR1 KGHSH, CDR2 LQKENI. The CDR3 spells CASSPFGPSGANVLTF.

The rearrangement links TRBV12-3 or TRBV12-4 to TRBJ1-1. This CDR3 comprises 16 residues. This chain's CDR3 is CASSLKGLTTRAEAFF.

This chain links TRBV12-3 or TRBV12-4 with TRBJ1-2. The CDR3 loop spans 12 amino acids. The CDR3 protein is CASMGLGIGYTF.

J is TRBJ2-5 and V is TRBV12-3 or TRBV12-4. This CDR3 spans 12 amino acids. This CDR3 is CASRREQETQYF.

The chain links TRBV6-4 to TRBJ2-1; TCRdb returns TRBD1, unconfirmable since there is no DNA. Per germline, CDR1 MRHNA and CDR2 SNTAGT. The CDR3 runs to 14 residues. CDR3 region: CASSRDGAYNEQFF.

The chain links TRBV3-1 to TRBJ1-6; the TRBD1 assignment by TCRdb is unverifiable without DNA. The CDR3 covers 13 residues. Germline V lookup: CDR1 LGHDT, CDR2 YNNKEL (reference sequence). CDR3 sequence: CASRGAYNSPLHF.

This sequence joins TRBV29-1 and TRBJ2-5; with no DNA, the TCRdb D assignment of TRBD1 cannot be verified. CDR1 SQVTM and CDR2 ANQGSEA come from the germline V gene. This CDR3 region has 13 residues. This CDR3 reads CSGRTGGGETQYF.

The chain has TRBV7-9 and TRBJ2-6; TCRdb outputs TRBD1, but without DNA this stays unchecked. Germline CDR1 SEHNR, CDR2 FQNEAQ (reference sequence). The CDR3 is 17 amino acids. CDR3 sequence reads: CASSFGGSTSGANVLTF.

This rearrangement joins TRBV20-1 to TRBJ2-1; no DNA is available, so the TRBD2 call from TCRdb remains unchecked. In germline, CDR1 is DFQATT, CDR2 SNEGSKA (reference sequence). The CDR3 runs 17 residues. The CDR3 is CSANRAVGIRENNEQFF.

The chain employs TRBV2 and TRBJ2-7; as DNA is missing, the TRBD2 call by TCRdb cannot be tested. Germline V CDR1 and CDR2: SNHLY, FYNNEI. This CDR3 is built from 17 residues. Here the CDR3 reads CASSVSSPGTTSYEQYF. Variable domain in full (rest from reference TRBV2 and TRBJ2-7): EPEVTQTPSHQVTQMGQEVILRCVPISNHLYFYWYRQILGQKVEFLVSFYNNEISEKSEIFDDQFSVERPDGSNFTLKIRSTKLEDSAMYFCASSVSSPGTTSYEQYFGPGTRLTVT.

This chain links TRBV7-9 with TRBJ2-5; the D call from TCRdb, TRBD2, cannot be confirmed without DNA. This CDR3 is built from 15 residues. CDR1 is SEHNR and CDR2 is FQNEAQ in the germline V gene (reference sequence). The CDR3: CASSSPMGGTETQYF.

This chain uses TRBV9 with TRBJ2-1. Looked up from germline, CDR1 is SGDLS and CDR2 is YYNGEE. The CDR3 loop spans 13 amino acids. CDR3 sequence reads: CASSAGPHNEQFF.

This chain joins TRBV7-8 and TRBJ2-3. Germline assignment: CDR1 SGHVS and CDR2 FQNEAQ. The CDR3 extends over 17 amino acids. The CDR3 loop is CASSLILAGLSTDTQYF. Complete variable domain (other parts from reference TRBV7-8 and TRBJ2-3): GAGVSQSPRYKVAKRGQDVALRCDPISGHVSLFWYQQALGQGPEFLTYFQNEAQLDKSGLPSDRFFAERPEGSVSTLKIQRTQQEDSAVYLCASSLILAGLSTDTQYFGPGTRLTVL.

The J gene is TRBJ2-3, the V gene TRBV27; the D call of TRBD2 rests on TCRdb alone, since no DNA is present to check it. The CDR3 has 16 amino acids. Germline V gives CDR1 MNHEY, CDR2 SMNVEV (reference sequence). CDR3 sequence: CASSPLLAGDADTQYF.

This chain connects TRBV10-3 to TRBJ2-7; TCRdb outputs TRBD1, but without DNA this stays unchecked. Germline CDR1 and CDR2: ENHRY and SYGVKD. The CDR3 spans 15 residues. The CDR3 loop reads CAISESAGGPYEQYF.

The V gene is TRBV12-3 or TRBV12-4, the J gene TRBJ2-7; TCRdb names TRBD2, which stays unverified in the absence of DNA. CDR3 length equals 13 residues. CDR3 loop: CASSRGLVGEQYF.

The chain combines TRBV7-9 with TRBJ1-2. The germline CDR1 and CDR2 sequences are SEHNR and FQNEAQ (reference sequence). This CDR3 is built from 16 residues. The chain's CDR3 is CASSAGGESGDYGYTF.

The rearrangement joins TRBV6-1 to TRBJ2-4; without DNA, the TCRdb call of TRBD2 cannot be checked. In germline, CDR1 is MNHNS, CDR2 SASEGT. CDR3 length equals 14 residues. Here the CDR3 reads CASSAGLAFGIQYF.

The V and J genes are TRBV5-1 and TRBJ1-2; TCRdb picks TRBD1, but there is no DNA to check that call. The germline V gene has CDR1 SGHRS and CDR2 YFSETQ. This CDR3 is built from 15 residues. The CDR3 region is CASSPTGTGGYGYTF. The full variable domain, completed using reference TRBV5-1 and TRBJ1-2, is KAGVTQTPRYLIKTRGQQVTLSCSPISGHRSVSWYQQTPGQGLQFLFEYFSETQRNKGNFPGRFSGRQFSNSRSEMNVSTLELGDSALYLCASSPTGTGGYGYTFGSGTRLTVV.

The chain is built from TRBV24-1 and TRBJ2-7; the TRBD2 assignment by TCRdb is unverifiable without DNA. This CDR3 comprises 15 residues. CDR1 is KGHDR, CDR2 SFDVKD, per germline. The CDR3 loop reads CATSTGTSGRGEQYF.

The chain links TRBV7-9 to TRBJ2-7; TCRdb returns TRBD2, unconfirmable since there is no DNA. This CDR3 is built from 14 residues. CDR1 and CDR2 (germline): SEHNR, FQNEAQ (reference sequence). The CDR3 sequence is CASSYIAVTYEQYF. Looking up the rest from reference TRBV7-9 and TRBJ2-7 gives the full variable domain: DTGVSQNPRHKITKRGQNVTFRCDPISEHNRLYWYRQTLGQGPEFLTYFQNEAQLEKSRLLSDRFSAERPKGSFSTLEIQRTEQGDSAMYLCASSYIAVTYEQYFGPGTRLTVT.

The J gene is TRBJ1-2, the V gene TRBV27; TCRdb's D call of TRBD1 is untestable without DNA. This CDR3 contains 17 residues. Germline CDR1 and CDR2: MNHEY and SMNVEV (reference sequence). The CDR3 sequence: CASSLRAGGGFDYGYTF.

The chain uses TRBV2 and TRBJ2-3. The CDR3 sequence is 12 residues long. Germline CDR1 SNHLY, CDR2 FYNNEI. The CDR3 reads CASNRRTDTQYF.